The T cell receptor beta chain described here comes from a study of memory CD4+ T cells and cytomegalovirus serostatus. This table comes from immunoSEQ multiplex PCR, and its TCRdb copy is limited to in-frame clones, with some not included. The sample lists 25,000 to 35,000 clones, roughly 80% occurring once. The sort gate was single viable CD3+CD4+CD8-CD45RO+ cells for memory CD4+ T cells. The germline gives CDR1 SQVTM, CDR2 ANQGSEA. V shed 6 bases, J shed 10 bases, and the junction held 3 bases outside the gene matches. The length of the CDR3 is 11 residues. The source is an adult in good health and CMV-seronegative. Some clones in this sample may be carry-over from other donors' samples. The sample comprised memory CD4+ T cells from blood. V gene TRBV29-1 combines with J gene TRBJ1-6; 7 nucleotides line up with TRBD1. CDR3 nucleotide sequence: TGCAGCGTGGGACAGACATCACCCCTCCACTTT. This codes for CSVGQTSPLHF.